This TCR beta chain was captured by sequencing in a study of T cell responses to AZD1222 COVID-19 vaccine. Overall study: Doses given second, at about 4 or about 12 weeks, were pooled.

Worth noting for this clone: Its target is not known.

Clones were sequenced by immunoSEQ multiplex PCR, and TCRdb holds only the in-frame ones, with some missing. In the table there are 100,000 to 150,000 clones, about 90% of which are singletons. Study-level points and caveats: Epitopes outside B.1.351 and B.1.1.7 mutated regions reportedly drew nearly half of spike TCRs. Two AZD1222 doses significantly raised spike-specific TCR breadth and depth over controls.

The receptor's source is an adult in good health. Sample: peripheral blood, taken on day 0 of AZD1222 vaccination.

The CDR3 sequence: CASSPSSYDNYGYTF. CDR3 DNA: TGTGCCAGCAGTCCCTCCTCGTATGATAACTATGGCTACACCTTC. J is TRBJ1-2 and V is TRBV6-5; D is unresolved. V lost 5 bases and J 1 base, leaving 14 bases between the germline ends. CDR1 and CDR2 from the germline V gene are MNHEY and SVGAGI. CDR3 length equals 15 residues.